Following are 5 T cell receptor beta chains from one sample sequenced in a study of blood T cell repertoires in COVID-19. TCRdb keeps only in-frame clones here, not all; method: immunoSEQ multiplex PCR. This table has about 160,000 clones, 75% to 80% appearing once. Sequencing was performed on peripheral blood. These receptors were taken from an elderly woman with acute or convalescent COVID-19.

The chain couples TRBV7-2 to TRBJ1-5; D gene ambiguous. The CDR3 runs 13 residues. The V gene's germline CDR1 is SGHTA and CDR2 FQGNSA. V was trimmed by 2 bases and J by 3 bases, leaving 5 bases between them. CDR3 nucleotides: TGTGCCAGCAGCTTACAGTCCAATCAGCCCCAGCATTTT. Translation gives CASSLQSNQPQHF.

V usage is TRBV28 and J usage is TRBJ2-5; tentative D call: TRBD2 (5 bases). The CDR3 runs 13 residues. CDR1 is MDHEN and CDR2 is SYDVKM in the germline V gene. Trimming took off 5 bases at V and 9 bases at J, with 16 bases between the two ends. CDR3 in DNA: TGTGCCAGCAGTCTTACAGTACCCGGGGCCCAGTACTTC. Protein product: CASSLTVPGAQYF.

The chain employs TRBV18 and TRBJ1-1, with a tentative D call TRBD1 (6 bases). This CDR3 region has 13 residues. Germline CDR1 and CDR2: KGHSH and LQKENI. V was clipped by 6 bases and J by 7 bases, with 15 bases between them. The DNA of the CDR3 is TGTGCCAGCTCCCAGGGGAATGAGGGTGAAGCTTTCTTT. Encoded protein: CASSQGNEGEAFF.

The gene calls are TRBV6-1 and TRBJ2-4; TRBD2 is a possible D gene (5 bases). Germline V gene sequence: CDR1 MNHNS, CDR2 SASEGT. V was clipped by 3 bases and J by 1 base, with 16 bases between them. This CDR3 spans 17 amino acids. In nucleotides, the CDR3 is TGTGCCAGCAGTGACTATGGACTCGCGGTGGCCAAAAACATTCAGTACTTC. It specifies CASSDYGLAVAKNIQYF.

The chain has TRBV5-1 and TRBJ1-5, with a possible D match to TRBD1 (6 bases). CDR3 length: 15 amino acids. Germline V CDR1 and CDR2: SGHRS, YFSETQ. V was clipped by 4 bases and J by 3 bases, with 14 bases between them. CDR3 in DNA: TGCGCCAGCAGCCCGGTAGGGGGACCCAATCAGCCCCAGCATTTT. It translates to CASSPVGGPNQPQHF.